The 20 T cell receptor beta chains presented below share a single source sample, sequenced in a study of control samples from healthy donors and cancer patients. This table comes from immunoSEQ multiplex PCR, and its TCRdb copy is limited to in-frame clones, with some not included. The table has some 210,000 clones, about nine tenths seen once. Sequenced sample: blood. These receptors were taken from a man under 40 in good health.

The chain employs TRBV6-6 and TRBJ1-2; 7 positions match TRBD1. CDR1 and CDR2 (germline): MNHNY, SVGAGI (reference sequence). The CDR3 loop spans 13 amino acids. V lost 8 bases, J lost 1 base, and 4 bases stayed unmatched. The CDR3 DNA follows: TGTGCCAGCGGGGACAGCTTTAACTATGGCTACACCTTC. Encoded protein: CASGDSFNYGYTF.

The chain has TRBV4-2 and TRBJ2-6; D unclear. V lost 1 base to trimming and J lost 0 bases, with 4 bases between them. Germline V gene lookup returns CDR1 LGHNA and CDR2 YNFKEQ. The CDR3 sequence is 15 residues long. CDR3 in amino acids: CASSQGSSGANVLTF. CDR3 DNA: TGTGCCAGCAGCCAAGGCAGCTCTGGGGCCAACGTCCTGACTTTC.

This chain connects TRBV29-1 to TRBJ2-7, with 9 bases identical to TRBD2. V lost 4 bases and J lost 4; bases outside the gene matches: 5. This CDR3 has 13 residues. Germline assignment: CDR1 SQVTM and CDR2 ANQGSEA. The CDR3, as DNA: TGCAGCGTTGGGCGGGGGGGCGAATACGAGCAGTACTTC. It is translated as CSVGRGGEYEQYF.

The chain has TRBV7-9 and TRBJ1-5, with D tentatively TRBD1 (5 bases). Per germline, CDR1 SEHNR and CDR2 FQNEAQ (reference sequence). This CDR3 contains 14 residues. Trimming cost V 1 base and J 8 bases, with 12 bases left between them. CDR3 protein: CASSLGQGSEPQHF. The CDR3 DNA reads TGTGCCAGCAGCTTAGGTCAGGGTTCGGAGCCCCAGCATTTT.

The gene calls are TRBV5-1 and TRBJ2-7; weak D call: TRBD2 (7 bases). This CDR3 comprises 16 residues. The V end was cut by 9 bases, the J end by 1 base, with 23 bases between. Germline V gene sequence: CDR1 SGHRS, CDR2 YFSETQ. The CDR3 here is CATTQSGGGGSYEQYF. The CDR3, as DNA: TGCGCCACCACACAATCCGGGGGCGGGGGATCCTACGAGCAGTACTTC.

This clone was picked up a small number of times. This chain uses TRBV7-8 with TRBJ1-1; maybe TRBD1 (6 bases). This CDR3 is 14 amino acids long. The V end was cut by 5 bases, the J end by 5 bases, with 15 bases between. The germline V gene encodes CDR1 SGHVS and CDR2 FQNEAQ. Written as DNA, the CDR3 is TGTGCCAGCAGCCTTAGGGAGGGGGAGACTGAAGCTTTCTTT. This gives the protein CASSLREGETEAFF.

The V call is TRBV5-8, the J call TRBJ1-5; TRBD1 aligns across 8 bases. Germline V CDR1 and CDR2: SGHTS, YDEGEE. The CDR3 is 16 residues long. The ends lost 0 bases at V and 3 bases at J; junction bases unmatched: 5. CDR3 DNA: TGTGCCAGCAGCTTGGTCGGACAGGGACACAATCAGCCCCAGCATTTT. Translating it yields CASSLVGQGHNQPQHF.

This sequence joins TRBV25-1 and TRBJ1-4; no clear D. The CDR3 consists of 13 residues. Germline V gives CDR1 MGHDK, CDR2 SYGVNS. V was shortened by 6 bases and J by 8 bases, with 13 bases between the two germline ends. CDR3 DNA: TGTGCCAGCAGAGGAGAGTTTTGGGAAAAACTGTTTTTT. It is translated as CASRGEFWEKLFF.

The CDR3 DNA reads TGCGCCAGCAGCTTGATTGCAGGGGCCTACGAGCAGTACTTC. Translating it yields CASSLIAGAYEQYF. The chain joins TRBV5-1 to TRBJ2-7, with a tentative D call TRBD1 (6 bases). The CDR3 contains 14 residues. CDR1 and CDR2 (germline): SGHRS, YFSETQ. Trimming cost V 1 base and J 2 bases, with 10 bases left between them.

The rearrangement links TRBV7-9 to TRBJ2-7; either TRBD1 or TRBD2 may supply D (5 bases each). V lost 3 bases, J lost 5 bases, and 5 bases lay in between. In germline, CDR1 is SEHNR, CDR2 FQNEAQ (reference sequence). The CDR3 is made up of 11 amino acids. This CDR3 reads CASSLGDEQYF. The DNA of the CDR3 is TGTGCCAGCAGCTTGGGGGACGAGCAGTACTTC.

The chain combines TRBV3-1 (or the pseudogene TRBV3-2) with TRBJ2-1; 13 bases agree with TRBD2. CDR1 LGHDT and CDR2 YNNKEL come from the germline V gene (reference sequence). V gave up 4 bases and J gave up 0 bases; unmatched junction bases: 6. The CDR3 consists of 18 residues. This CDR3 reads CASSPGLAGPSSYNEQFF. The CDR3, as DNA: TGTGCCAGCAGCCCGGGACTAGCGGGGCCGAGCTCCTACAATGAGCAGTTCTTC.

The chain links TRBV15 to TRBJ2-1; D perhaps matches TRBD2 (5 bases). V shed 1 base and J shed 15 bases, with 16 bases lying between them. Germline values: CDR1 LNHNV, CDR2 YYDKDF (reference sequence). This CDR3 has 13 amino acids. CDR3 nucleotide sequence: TGTGCCACCAGCAGAGGGACTTTGGCGGGCCCGTTCTTC. Protein: CATSRGTLAGPFF.

The chain recombines TRBV30 with TRBJ1-6; D gene uncertain. Per germline, CDR1 GTSNPN and CDR2 SVGIG (reference sequence). The CDR3 extends over 15 amino acids. V lost 0 bases and J lost 12, with 18 bases in between. The CDR3 coding sequence is TGTGCCTGGAGTGTCGGGCCAACCCGCTTTGAACCCCTCCACTTT. As protein: CAWSVGPTRFEPLHF. The full variable domain, in which reference TRBV30 and TRBJ1-6 provide the parts outside the CDR3, is SQTIHQWPATLVQPVGSPLSLECTVEGTSNPNLYWYRQAAGRGLQLLFYSVGIGQISSEVPQNLSASRPQDRQFILSSKKLLLSDSGFYLCAWSVGPTRFEPLHFGNGTRLTVT.

This sequence joins TRBV18 and TRBJ2-1; D is perhaps TRBD1 (6 bases). Trimming left V 2 bases short and J 4 bases short, with 24 bases between. This CDR3 is 19 amino acids long. Germline V CDR1 and CDR2: KGHSH, LQKENI. The CDR3 protein is CASSPSPVQRGLVYNEQFF. The CDR3, as DNA: TGTGCCAGCTCACCATCCCCGGTCCAAAGGGGGTTGGTTTACAATGAGCAGTTCTTC.

The V and J genes are TRBV5-1 and TRBJ1-5, with D hard to call. CDR1 SGHRS and CDR2 YFSETQ come from the germline V gene. V was shortened by 1 base and J by 0 bases, with 2 bases between the two germline ends. The CDR3 contains 13 residues. CDR3 sequence (DNA): TGCGCCAGCAGCTTGTATAGCAATCAGCCCCAGCATTTT. Protein sequence: CASSLYSNQPQHF.

The rearrangement joins TRBV19 to TRBJ1-4; no reliable D call. CDR1 is LNHDA, CDR2 SQIVND, per germline (reference sequence). V was pared by 3 bases and J by 0 bases, with 20 bases between. CDR3 length: 19 residues. The CDR3 here is CASSIDIQWGGATNEKLFF. The CDR3 DNA follows: TGTGCCAGTAGTATCGATATACAATGGGGAGGTGCAACTAATGAAAAACTGTTTTTT.

Here the CDR3 DNA reads TGTGCCAGCAGCTTAGGTCGGGGGGGCCAGGATACGCAGTATTTT. Translated: CASSLGRGGQDTQYF. The chain combines TRBV7-3 with TRBJ2-3; 8 bases are a match to TRBD2. The junction had 7 bases not matched to a gene; V was cut back by 2 bases and J by 6 bases. The CDR3 is 15 amino acids. Germline CDR1 SGHTA, CDR2 FQGTGA.

V usage is TRBV6-2 or TRBV6-3 and J usage is TRBJ2-1; 7 nucleotides agree with TRBD2. CDR3 length: 17 amino acids. V lost 1 base to trimming and J lost 1 base; unmatched junction nucleotides: 7. Germline CDR1 is MNHEY and CDR2 is SVGEGT. CDR3 coding DNA: TGTGCCAGCAGTTACTATCTAGCGGACCAGTCCTACAATGAGCAGTTCTTC. It yields the protein CASSYYLADQSYNEQFF.

The chain carries TRBV15 and TRBJ1-2, with D tentatively TRBD1 (5 bases). Germline CDR1 and CDR2: LNHNV and YYDKDF (reference sequence). Trimming took off 0 bases at V and 8 bases at J, with 10 bases between the two ends. CDR3 length equals 13 residues. The CDR3 loop is CATSREGEGGYTF. In nucleotides, the CDR3 is TGTGCCACCAGCAGAGAGGGAGAGGGGGGCTACACCTTC.

The chain links TRBV11-2 to TRBJ2-7, with TRBD2 matching 8 bases. The CDR3 has 16 residues. The V gene end was trimmed by 1 base and the J gene end by 5 bases; junction bases not matched to a gene: 10. Germline CDR1 is SGHAT and CDR2 is FQNNGV. The CDR3 DNA is TGTGCCAGCAGCTTAGGGCTAGCGGGCTTAGGCGACGAGCAGTACTTC. Translating gives CASSLGLAGLGDEQYF. Looking up the rest from reference TRBV11-2 and TRBJ2-7 gives the full variable domain: EAGVAQSPRYKIIEKRQSVAFWCNPISGHATLYWYQQILGQGPKLLIQFQNNGVVDDSQLPKDRFSAERLKGVDSTLKIQPAKLEDSAVYLCASSLGLAGLGDEQYFGPGTRLTVT.